This paragraph reports one T cell receptor beta chain. This CDR3 is built from 16 residues. CDR1 and CDR2 from the germline V gene are LGHNA and YNFKEQ. Trimming took 4 bases from V and 5 from J; bases not matched to a gene: 10. Execution of the assay was at deep level. Template for every sorted-subset replicate PCR totaled approximately 0.2 ug DNA, roughly 30,000 T cell genomes. The method was immunoSEQ multiplex PCR; TCRdb's version includes in-frame clones alone and lacks a portion of them. The profile covers some 2,000,000 clones, with about 95% appearing a single time and roughly 0.13% taken by the ten largest. This sample was included in a study of shared clonotypes between healthy human individuals. The overall study: CD4 naive cells filled three plates per donor, CD4 memory three, CD8 naive two and CD8 memory one.

The specimen was naive CD4+ T cells sorted from blood. As for subset: CD45RA+ positively selected. This sequence originates from a man aged 18 to 35 in good health. V usage is TRBV4-2 and J usage is TRBJ1-4; 7 nucleotides align to TRBD1. The CDR3 loop is CASSPGGRGTNEKLFF. For the CDR3, the DNA is TGTGCCAGCAGCCCAGGGGGTCGGGGGACAAATGAAAAACTGTTTTTT.